The 10 T cell receptor beta chains presented below share a single source sample, sequenced in a study of OX40 agonist ivuxolimab in advanced cancers. This table comes from immunoSEQ multiplex PCR, and its TCRdb copy is limited to in-frame clones, with some not included. The data show roughly 46,000 clones, 84% seen once. This specimen was CD4+ or CD8+ T cells sorted from blood, taken in a trial of the OX40 agonist ivuxolimab. These receptor sequences come from an adult with an advanced solid tumor such as melanoma, head and neck, liver or kidney cancer.

The rearrangement joins TRBV12-5 to TRBJ2-6; D remains ambiguous. The CDR3 consists of 18 residues. The V end lost 1 base, the J end lost 4 bases, and 17 bases lay between the germline ends. Looked up from germline, CDR1 is LGHNT and CDR2 is FRNRAP. The CDR3: CASGLATTALTGANVLTF. CDR3 sequence (DNA): TGTGCTAGTGGTTTGGCTACGACGGCCTTGACGGGGGCCAACGTCCTGACTTTC.

V is TRBV7-2 and J is TRBJ2-7; perhaps TRBD2 as D (5 bases). The germline gives CDR1 SGHTA, CDR2 FQGNSA. The V and J ends lost 1 base and 9 bases respectively, with 13 bases between them. The CDR3 contains 13 residues. DNA for the CDR3: TGTGCCAGCAGCTTAGAGGGTGCCCGGGGGCAGTACTTC. Its translation: CASSLEGARGQYF. Based on the CDR3 plus reference TRBV7-2 and TRBJ2-7, the full variable domain is GAGVSQSPSNKVTEKGKDVELRCDPISGHTALYWYRQSLGQGLEFLIYFQGNSAPDKSGLPSDRFSAERTGGSVSTLTIQRTQQEDSAVYLCASSLEGARGQYFGPGTRLTVT.

The chain combines TRBV5-1 with TRBJ2-1; D is unclear. CDR1 and CDR2 from the germline V gene are SGHRS and YFSETQ. The CDR3 has 13 residues. The V and J ends lost 0 bases and 4 bases respectively, with 5 bases between them. The CDR3 spells CASSLGEYNEQFF. CDR3 sequence (DNA): TGCGCCAGCAGCTTGGGCGAGTACAATGAGCAGTTCTTC.

The CDR3 reads CASSTRDRSVIQYF. CDR3 DNA: TGTGCCAGTAGTACCCGGGACAGGTCGGTCATTCAGTACTTC. The V gene is TRBV19, the J gene TRBJ2-4; 8 bases are a match to TRBD1. Unmatched junction bases numbered 8, after V lost 4 bases and J lost 9 bases. The germline V gene encodes CDR1 LNHDA and CDR2 SQIVND (reference sequence). This CDR3 contains 14 residues. The full variable domain, completed using reference TRBV19 and TRBJ2-4, is DGGITQSPKYLFRKEGQNVTLSCEQNLNHDAMYWYRQDPGQGLRLIYYSQIVNDFQKGDIAEGYSVSREKKESFPLTVTSAQKNPTAFYLCASSTRDRSVIQYFGAGTRLSVL.

This chain links TRBV2 with TRBJ2-7, with 11 bases identical to TRBD1. This CDR3 is 15 amino acids long. V gave up 5 bases and J gave up 4 bases; unmatched junction bases: 7. Germline lookup yields CDR1 SNHLY and CDR2 FYNNEI. CDR3 bases: TGTGCCAGCAGTACCGGACAGGGGGCTCAGTACGAGCAGTACTTC. Protein product: CASSTGQGAQYEQYF.

This clone was picked up one time. This rearrangement joins TRBV12-5 to TRBJ2-5, with 9 nucleotides matching TRBD1. Germline V gives CDR1 LGHNT, CDR2 FRNRAP. The CDR3 contains 13 residues. V shed 1 base, J shed 9 bases, and the junction held 3 bases outside the gene matches. The CDR3 DNA sequence: TGTGCTAGTGGTTTGGGACAGGGGGAGGCCCAGTACTTC. Translating gives CASGLGQGEAQYF.

This chain connects TRBV10-3 to TRBJ2-7; the D is unclear. V was trimmed by 3 bases and J by 0 bases, leaving 6 bases between them. Germline V gives CDR1 ENHRY, CDR2 SYGVKD. The CDR3 has 13 amino acids. CDR3 sequence: CAISEAASYEQYF. The CDR3 nucleotides read TGTGCCATCAGTGAAGCAGCCTCCTACGAGCAGTACTTC.

The chain is built from TRBV11-2 and TRBJ2-7; tentative D call: TRBD2 (6 bases). The CDR3 totals 17 residues. V was pared by 7 bases and J by 2 bases, with 24 bases between. CDR1 SGHAT and CDR2 FQNNGV come from the germline V gene. The chain's CDR3 is CASTLGLAPRGAYEQYF. Written as DNA, the CDR3 is TGTGCCAGCACCCTTGGGCTAGCGCCGAGAGGGGCCTACGAGCAGTACTTC.

CDR3 DNA: TGCAGTGCAGGACGGTGGGAGGGCTACACCTTC. The encoded protein is CSAGRWEGYTF. This chain joins TRBV20-1 and TRBJ1-2; D remains unclear. CDR1 DFQATT and CDR2 SNEGSKA come from the germline V gene (reference sequence). Trimming shortened V by 6 bases and J by 8 bases, and 13 bases separated the two germline ends. The CDR3 consists of 11 residues.

There are a few counts of this clone. The J gene is TRBJ1-5, the V gene TRBV7-8; 8 positions agree with TRBD1. Germline-derived CDR1 and CDR2 are SGHVS and FQNEAQ. J gave up 3 bases and V 5 bases, and 9 bases lay outside the gene matches. The CDR3 contains 16 residues. CDR3: CASSLQDRAINQPQHF. The CDR3 region has the DNA TGTGCCAGCAGCCTCCAGGACAGGGCAATCAATCAGCCCCAGCATTTT.